Listed here are 19 T cell receptor beta chains from one sample, sequenced in a study of T cell responses to AZD1222 COVID-19 vaccine. Clones were sequenced by immunoSEQ multiplex PCR, and TCRdb holds only the in-frame ones, with some missing. This table has about 110,000 clones, around 91% appearing once. The specimen was peripheral blood, collected on day 0 of AZD1222 vaccination. The receptors were gathered from an adult in good health.

This chain uses TRBV30 with TRBJ1-6; D is unclear. Trimming took 1 base from V and 0 from J, leaving 10 bases between them. Germline CDR1 is GTSNPN and CDR2 is SVGIG (reference sequence). This CDR3 region has 16 residues. CDR3 region: CAWSAFLSSYNSPLHF. The CDR3 bases are TGTGCCTGGAGTGCATTCCTTAGCTCCTATAATTCACCCCTCCACTTT.

The chain combines TRBV4-3 with TRBJ1-6; a possible D gene is TRBD1 (5 bases). The CDR3 covers 17 residues. V dropped 3 bases and J dropped 9 bases, with 21 bases sitting between them. Germline V gene lookup returns CDR1 LGHNA and CDR2 YSLEER. The CDR3 DNA follows: TGCGCCAGCAGCCAGGACCTAACAGGAGTGACGTCTTCACCCCTCCACTTT. Protein: CASSQDLTGVTSSPLHF.

This chain uses TRBV6-5 with TRBJ2-1; D is possibly TRBD1 (5 bases). Trimming took off 6 bases at V and 8 bases at J, with 20 bases between the two ends. CDR1 is MNHEY and CDR2 is SVGAGI in the germline V gene. The CDR3 is made up of 15 amino acids. This CDR3 reads CASRRQYSSIDEQFF. The CDR3 region has the DNA TGTGCCAGCAGGCGACAGTATAGTTCAATTGATGAGCAGTTCTTC.

The CDR3 DNA reads TGTGCCAGCAGTATCCTCGGGGGGGGAAAGCAGTATTTT. Translated, it gives CASSILGGGKQYF. The J gene is TRBJ2-3, the V gene TRBV27; 8 bases map to TRBD2. V gave up 5 bases and J gave up 11 bases; unmatched junction bases: 9. Germline V gives CDR1 MNHEY, CDR2 SMNVEV (reference sequence). The CDR3 runs to 13 residues.

V and J are TRBV18 and TRBJ2-1; D is uncertain. CDR1 and CDR2 (germline): KGHSH, LQKENI. CDR3 size: 14 residues. The ends were cut back, 1 base at V and 8 bases at J, with 12 bases in the middle. CDR3 bases: TGTGCCAGCTCACCACGATTAGGGTGGGATGAGCAGTTCTTC. This gives the protein CASSPRLGWDEQFF.

V gene TRBV7-9 combines with J gene TRBJ2-5; the D gene is possibly TRBD2 (6 bases). The germline gives CDR1 SEHNR, CDR2 FQNEAQ (reference sequence). V lost 5 bases to trimming and J lost 7 bases, with 26 bases between them. The CDR3 consists of 17 residues. The DNA of the CDR3 is TGTGCCAGCAGCCCATTCAGTGGGCGAGGAGGGATTGGGACCCAGTACTTC. This encodes CASSPFSGRGGIGTQYF.

The chain combines TRBV3-1 (or the pseudogene TRBV3-2) with TRBJ2-5; maybe TRBD1 (5 bases). CDR1 is LGHDT and CDR2 is YNNKEL in the germline V gene (reference sequence). This CDR3 comprises 13 residues. Deletions cut 8 bases from V and 2 bases from J, with 12 bases between. DNA of the CDR3: TGTGCCAGCCCACAGGAGATACAAGAGACCCAGTACTTC. Amino acid sequence: CASPQEIQETQYF.

The chain has TRBV18 and TRBJ1-2; 8 nucleotides align to TRBD1. The CDR3 length is 17 residues. Trimming removed 2 bases from V and 4 bases from J; junction bases left unmatched: 12. The germline CDR1 and CDR2 sequences are KGHSH and LQKENI. The DNA for the CDR3 is TGTGCCAGCTCACCATTACCTACTACCGGGACAGGCTATGGCTACACCTTC. Translating gives CASSPLPTTGTGYGYTF.

The chain joins TRBV10-3 to TRBJ2-3, with 10 bases matching TRBD1. The CDR3 spans 14 residues. The germline gives CDR1 ENHRY, CDR2 SYGVKD. Trimming cost V 6 bases and J 4 bases; bases outside gene matches: 4. The CDR3 DNA reads as TGTGCCATCAGCGGACAGGGGGGCCCAGATACGCAGTATTTT. Protein sequence: CAISGQGGPDTQYF.

This clone was seen just once. The chain carries TRBV5-1 and TRBJ2-1; 8 bases agree with TRBD2. V lost 4 bases and J lost 3; bases outside the gene matches: 9. The CDR3 spans 16 residues. The germline CDR1 and CDR2 sequences are SGHRS and YFSETQ. The CDR3 DNA reads TGCGCCAGCAGCAGCGCCGGGGGGGCGCTCTACAATGAGCAGTTCTTC. Translated, it gives CASSSAGGALYNEQFF.

The rearrangement joins TRBV6-1 to TRBJ2-7, with D possibly TRBD1 on 6 matching bases. Trimming cost V 4 bases and J 0 bases, with 16 bases left between them. The CDR3 consists of 16 residues. The germline V gene has CDR1 MNHNS and CDR2 SASEGT. CDR3 residues: CASSVDTGTPSYEQYF. DNA of the CDR3: TGTGCCAGCAGTGTGGATACCGGGACACCCTCCTACGAGCAGTACTTC.

This rearrangement joins TRBV7-8 to TRBJ1-1; a weak D match, TRBD1 (6 bases). The CDR3 has 13 amino acids. Trimming left V 3 bases short and J 8 bases short, with 13 bases between. Germline V gene sequence: CDR1 SGHVS, CDR2 FQNEAQ. This CDR3 is CASSFRDKKEAFF. The CDR3, as DNA: TGTGCCAGCAGCTTCCGGGACAAAAAAGAAGCTTTCTTT.

The rearrangement links TRBV7-9 to TRBJ2-1; 10 positions agree with TRBD1. The CDR3 extends over 15 amino acids. Germline CDR1 and CDR2: SEHNR and FQNEAQ (reference sequence). The junction had 8 bases not matched to a gene; V was cut back by 5 bases and J by 7 bases. The CDR3 DNA is TGTGCCAGCAGCACAATCGGGACAGGGGTGAATGAGCAGTTCTTC. This codes for CASSTIGTGVNEQFF.

The chain employs TRBV6-2 or TRBV6-3 and TRBJ1-3; the match to TRBD1 covers 7 bases. The germline V gene has CDR1 MNHEY and CDR2 SVGEGT. V was pared by 6 bases and J by 3 bases, with 5 bases of the junction left unmatched. This CDR3 comprises 14 residues. The CDR3 nucleotides read TGTGCCAGCAGCTCCGGGACAGTTGGAAACACCATATATTTT. Translating it yields CASSSGTVGNTIYF.

The chain combines TRBV23-1 with TRBJ2-1; D is uncertain. TRBV23-1 is marked as an open reading frame, function uncertain. There are 10 residues in the CDR3. V gave up 5 bases and J gave up 9 bases, with 5 bases separating them. The CDR3 spells CASSAGEQFF. CDR3 coding DNA: TGCGCCAGCAGTGCAGGTGAGCAGTTCTTC.

CDR3 sequence reads: CASSDRDRGYIQYF. CDR3 bases: TGTGCCAGCAGCGACCGGGACAGGGGATACATTCAGTACTTC. The V call is TRBV7-9, the J call TRBJ2-4; 10 bases align to TRBD1. The CDR3 runs to 14 residues. After removal of 5 bases from V and 8 bases from J, the junction contained 6 bases not matched to a gene. Germline V gene sequence: CDR1 SEHNR, CDR2 FQNEAQ (reference sequence).

The V gene is TRBV7-8, the J gene TRBJ1-3; TRBD1 agrees at 7 bases. The germline CDR1 and CDR2 sequences are SGHVS and FQNEAQ. The ends lost 1 base at V and 10 bases at J; junction bases unmatched: 10. This CDR3 comprises 15 residues. CDR3 region: CASSLVGTASRTIYF. For the CDR3, the DNA is TGTGCCAGCAGCTTAGTTGGGACAGCGAGCAGGACCATATATTTT.

The rearrangement links TRBV18 to TRBJ2-2; 7 bases agree with TRBD1. This CDR3 has 17 residues. V trimming: 3 bases; J trimming: 0 bases; junction bases outside the gene matches: 7. Germline-derived CDR1 and CDR2 are KGHSH and LQKENI. The CDR3 DNA sequence: TGTGCCAGCTCACCGAACCGACAGGGAACGAACACCGGGGAGCTGTTTTTT. It translates to CASSPNRQGTNTGELFF.

The rearrangement links TRBV2 to TRBJ2-7, with 8 bases lining up with TRBD1. The germline V gene encodes CDR1 SNHLY and CDR2 FYNNEI. V lost 7 bases, J lost 3 bases, and 5 bases stayed unmatched. CDR3 length equals 13 residues. CDR3 nucleotides: TGTGCCAGCAACCCTGGGACAGGCTACGAGCAGTACTTC. Amino acid sequence: CASNPGTGYEQYF.